Below are 21 T cell receptor beta chains sequenced from a single sample in a study of cytomegalovirus exposure and HLA in healthy donors. TCRdb's copy holds only in-frame clones and misses some; the assay was immunoSEQ multiplex PCR. The sample shows 150,000 or so clones, about 87% of them seen only once. The specimen was PBMCs. Receptors were obtained from a woman in her thirties in good health and CMV-seronegative.

The gene calls are TRBV11-2 and TRBJ2-3; TRBD2 matches at 9 bases. Unmatched junction bases numbered 6, after V lost 5 bases and J lost 3 bases. The CDR3 covers 15 residues. Germline assignment: CDR1 SGHAT and CDR2 FQNNGV. The CDR3 loop reads CASSPRLAGTDTQYF. The CDR3 DNA sequence: TGTGCCAGCAGCCCCCGCCTAGCGGGGACAGATACGCAGTATTTT.

This rearrangement joins TRBV5-1 to TRBJ1-2; 9 bases are a match to TRBD1. The CDR3 is 15 amino acids. Unmatched junction bases numbered 9, after V lost 4 bases and J lost 5 bases. Germline loops: CDR1 SGHRS, CDR2 YFSETQ. For the CDR3, the DNA is TGCGCCAGCAGCCCTTTGACAGGGGGAGGATATGGCTACACCTTC. As protein: CASSPLTGGGYGYTF.

The chain joins TRBV5-1 to TRBJ2-7; 7 positions agree with TRBD1. Germline CDR1 reads SGHRS; CDR2 reads YFSETQ. The CDR3 loop spans 15 amino acids. Trimming cost V 4 bases and J 2 bases; bases outside gene matches: 9. Here the CDR3 DNA reads TGCGCCAGCAGCCCACCCGGGACAGCCGCCTACGAGCAGTACTTC. It is translated as CASSPPGTAAYEQYF. The variable domain in full, with the rest retrieved from reference TRBV5-1 and TRBJ2-7, is KAGVTQTPRYLIKTRGQQVTLSCSPISGHRSVSWYQQTPGQGLQFLFEYFSETQRNKGNFPGRFSGRQFSNSRSEMNVSTLELGDSALYLCASSPPGTAAYEQYFGPGTRLTVT.

The chain recombines TRBV9 with TRBJ2-7; maybe TRBD1 (5 bases). This CDR3 is built from 13 residues. The V gene's germline CDR1 is SGDLS and CDR2 YYNGEE. Trimming removed 0 bases at V and 3 bases at J, with 7 bases between. The CDR3 region is CASSVGQNYEQYF. The CDR3 nucleotides read TGTGCCAGCAGCGTAGGACAGAACTACGAGCAGTACTTC. Variable domain in full (rest from reference TRBV9 and TRBJ2-7): DSGVTQTPKHLITATGQRVTLRCSPRSGDLSVYWYQQSLDQGLQFLIQYYNGEERAKGNILERFSAQQFPDLHSELNLSSLELGDSALYFCASSVGQNYEQYFGPGTRLTVT.

The CDR3 bases are TGTGCCTGGAGGGACCAGGGGTCCTACAATGAGCAGTTCTTC. Translating gives CAWRDQGSYNEQFF. The chain couples TRBV30 to TRBJ2-1; tentatively, D is TRBD1 (6 bases). CDR1 and CDR2 (germline): GTSNPN, SVGIG (reference sequence). The ends were cut back, 3 bases at V and 1 base at J, with 10 bases in the middle. This CDR3 is built from 14 residues.

The rearrangement uses TRBV5-1 and TRBJ2-5, with TRBD1 identical over 9 bases. The V gene's germline CDR1 is SGHRS and CDR2 YFSETQ. The CDR3 loop spans 17 amino acids. The trim removed 0 bases at V and 4 bases at J, leaving 10 bases unmatched. The DNA of the CDR3 is TGCGCCAGCAGCTTGGGACAGGGGGGGAAAGCCAGAGAGACCCAGTACTTC. Translating gives CASSLGQGGKARETQYF. The complete variable domain, with remaining parts taken from reference TRBV5-1 and TRBJ2-5, reads KAGVTQTPRYLIKTRGQQVTLSCSPISGHRSVSWYQQTPGQGLQFLFEYFSETQRNKGNFPGRFSGRQFSNSRSEMNVSTLELGDSALYLCASSLGQGGKARETQYFGPGTRLLVL.

The chain recombines TRBV12-2 with TRBJ2-7; the listed D gene, TRBD2, was not tested against the DNA. TRBV12-2 is a pseudogene segment. The CDR3 totals 13 residues. CDR3 sequence reads: CANTSLSSYEQYF. CDR3 DNA: TGTGCGAACACTAGTTTAAGCTCCTACGAGCAGTACTTC.

V gene TRBV19 combines with J gene TRBJ1-5, with 7 bases fitting TRBD1. The germline CDR1 and CDR2 sequences are LNHDA and SQIVND (reference sequence). The CDR3 loop spans 15 amino acids. The junction had 4 bases not matched to a gene; V was cut back by 4 bases and J by 1 base. The CDR3 reads CASSTTTGSNQPQHF. CDR3 in DNA: TGTGCCAGTAGTACTACGACAGGGAGCAATCAGCCCCAGCATTTT.

The chain couples TRBV10-1 to TRBJ2-7; possible D gene TRBD1, 6 bases. CDR3 length: 14 residues. Germline values: CDR1 WNHNN, CDR2 SYGVQD (reference sequence). Trimming stripped 0 bases from V and 5 bases from J, with 11 bases between. CDR3 in amino acids: CASSESTGIDEQYF. CDR3 DNA sequence: TGCGCCAGCAGTGAGTCTACAGGGATCGACGAGCAGTACTTC.

The gene calls are TRBV9 and TRBJ2-5, with D hard to call. Germline lookup yields CDR1 SGDLS and CDR2 YYNGEE. The CDR3 length is 15 residues. V lost 3 bases, J lost 1 base, and 13 bases lay in between. The CDR3 coding sequence is TGTGCCAGCAGCGGACGAGCGAGCCTCCAAGAGACCCAGTACTTC. Protein sequence: CASSGRASLQETQYF.

V is TRBV29-1 and J is TRBJ2-7; the D gene is possibly TRBD2 (6 bases). V lost 0 bases to trimming and J lost 2 bases, with 8 bases between them. The germline V gene has CDR1 SQVTM and CDR2 ANQGSEA. The CDR3 loop spans 13 amino acids. This chain's CDR3 is CSVEEEGPYEQYF. As DNA, the CDR3 is TGCAGCGTTGAAGAGGAGGGTCCCTACGAGCAGTACTTC.

This chain uses TRBV2 with TRBJ1-1, with TRBD1 identical over 9 bases. CDR1 SNHLY and CDR2 FYNNEI come from the germline V gene. Losses at the gene ends were 0 bases for V and 3 bases for J; bases not matched to a gene: 5. This CDR3 spans 16 amino acids. This CDR3 reads CASSEAGDRDHTEAFF. In DNA, the CDR3 is TGTGCCAGCAGTGAAGCGGGGGACAGGGACCACACTGAAGCTTTCTTT.

This clone was seen a handful of times. The genes are TRBV5-4 and TRBJ1-2, with TRBD1 matching 7 bases. V was pared by 4 bases and J by 8 bases, with 14 bases of the junction left unmatched. CDR3 length: 15 amino acids. Germline V gives CDR1 SGHNT, CDR2 YYREEE (reference sequence). CDR3 region: CASSLDGTASRGYTF. The CDR3 DNA reads as TGTGCCAGCAGCCTTGACGGGACAGCCTCTCGGGGCTACACCTTC.

The V call is TRBV30, the J call TRBJ2-3, with D uncertain. Germline V lookup: CDR1 GTSNPN, CDR2 SVGIG (reference sequence). This CDR3 has 13 residues. With 0 bases removed from V and 4 bases from J, the gap between germline ends came to 8 bases. Written as DNA, the CDR3 is TGTGCCTGGAGTGTACAAACACCAGATACGCAGTATTTT. This sequence encodes CAWSVQTPDTQYF.

The chain employs TRBV5-8 and TRBJ2-3, with D perhaps matching TRBD1 (5 bases). Per germline, CDR1 SGHTS and CDR2 YDEGEE. Trimming pared 4 bases from V and 0 bases from J, leaving 12 bases between. This CDR3 spans 15 amino acids. The CDR3: CASSTRQGSTDTQYF. DNA of the CDR3: TGTGCCAGCAGCACTCGGCAGGGAAGCACAGATACGCAGTATTTT.

This sequence joins TRBV5-1 and TRBJ2-7; 10 bases align to TRBD2. CDR3 length: 16 amino acids. J lost 3 bases, V lost 2 bases, and 8 bases had no gene match. Germline V gene lookup returns CDR1 SGHRS and CDR2 YFSETQ. The CDR3 is CASSLKQRGGLYEQYF. The CDR3 DNA is TGCGCCAGCAGCTTAAAACAGCGGGGGGGCCTCTACGAGCAGTACTTC.

The genes are TRBV6-6 and TRBJ1-2; D perhaps matches TRBD1 (5 bases). This CDR3 contains 13 residues. The germline CDR1 and CDR2 sequences are MNHNY and SVGAGI (reference sequence). Trimming left V 0 bases short and J 6 bases short, with 8 bases between. CDR3 DNA: TGTGCCAGCAGTTACTCGCGGGGGAATGGCTACACCTTC. This translates into CASSYSRGNGYTF.

The V and J genes are TRBV7-2 and TRBJ1-1; 11 nucleotides match TRBD1. The ends lost 1 base at V and 6 bases at J; junction bases unmatched: 4. The CDR3 length is 15 residues. Germline CDR1 reads SGHTA; CDR2 reads FQGNSA. The CDR3 is CASSLGGQGAPEAFF. In DNA form, the CDR3 reads TGTGCCAGCAGCTTAGGAGGACAGGGGGCGCCTGAAGCTTTCTTT. The full variable domain, rest sourced from reference TRBV7-2 and TRBJ1-1, is GAGVSQSPSNKVTEKGKDVELRCDPISGHTALYWYRQSLGQGLEFLIYFQGNSAPDKSGLPSDRFSAERTGGSVSTLTIQRTQQEDSAVYLCASSLGGQGAPEAFFGQGTRLTVV.

The V and J genes are TRBV5-1 and TRBJ2-1; 7 bases match TRBD2. Looked up from germline, CDR1 is SGHRS and CDR2 is YFSETQ. The CDR3 extends over 13 amino acids. The trim removed 5 bases at V and 7 bases at J, leaving 6 bases unmatched. This CDR3 is CASSKRDGNEQFF. CDR3 coding DNA: TGCGCCAGCAGTAAGCGGGACGGTAATGAGCAGTTCTTC.

V usage is TRBV5-1 and J usage is TRBJ1-1, with a tentative D call TRBD1 (5 bases). The length of the CDR3 is 14 residues. V lost 0 bases, J lost 3 bases, and 9 bases lay in between. Germline V gives CDR1 SGHRS, CDR2 YFSETQ. The CDR3 reads CASSLAGGDTEAFF. The DNA for the CDR3 is TGCGCCAGCAGCTTGGCCGGGGGGGACACTGAAGCTTTCTTT. The full variable domain, with the rest looked up from reference TRBV5-1 and TRBJ1-1, is KAGVTQTPRYLIKTRGQQVTLSCSPISGHRSVSWYQQTPGQGLQFLFEYFSETQRNKGNFPGRFSGRQFSNSRSEMNVSTLELGDSALYLCASSLAGGDTEAFFGQGTRLTVV.

The V gene is TRBV18, the J gene TRBJ1-1, with 7 bases identical to TRBD1. The V gene end was trimmed by 4 bases and the J gene end by 4 bases; junction bases not matched to a gene: 0. CDR1 is KGHSH and CDR2 is LQKENI in the germline V gene. The CDR3 runs 12 residues. The CDR3 loop is CASSRQGTEAFF. CDR3 nucleotide sequence: TGTGCCAGCTCACGACAGGGCACTGAAGCTTTCTTT. The variable domain in full, with the rest retrieved from reference TRBV18 and TRBJ1-1, is NAGVMQNPRHLVRRRGQEARLRCSPMKGHSHVYWYRQLPEEGLKFMVYLQKENIIDESGMPKERFSAEFPKEGPSILRIQQVVRGDSAAYFCASSRQGTEAFFGQGTRLTVV.